This TCR beta chain was found in a study of CD8 T cells in ankylosing spondylitis. Study-wide results and caveats: A motif of fewer than ten highly homologous TCR beta variants was seen as apparently characteristic of ankylosing spondylitis blood.

This clonotype turned up a few times. Its target is not known. TCRdb re-analysed the 5' RACE reads in MiXCR, keeping a single row per CDR3 protein. The data contain roughly 700,000 distinct CDR3 sequences, under 20% of them singletons. The CDR3 contains 17 residues. The trim removed 3 bases at V and 2 bases at J, leaving 14 bases unmatched. The V gene's germline CDR1 is SQVTM and CDR2 ANQGSEA. The sample taken for sequencing was blood, either unsorted or a sorted T cell fraction (not recorded which). This receptor was taken from a male donor with ankylosing spondylitis. This rearrangement joins TRBV29-1 to TRBJ2-3, with TRBD2 matching 7 bases. The CDR3 loop is CSVDRLASGELTDTQYF. In DNA, the CDR3 is TGCAGCGTTGATCGACTTGCCAGCGGGGAACTCACAGATACGCAGTATTTT.